This passage covers 12 T cell receptor beta chains from one sample sequenced in a study of shared clonotypes between healthy human individuals. Clones were read by immunoSEQ multiplex PCR, and TCRdb kept only the in-frame ones, dropping some. The top ten clones hold approximately 1% of a sample with over a million clones, around 97% of them seen once. Sequenced: naive CD4+ T cells sorted from blood. Subset reported: CD45RA+ positively selected. The receptors stem from a man aged 25-45 years in good health.

This rearrangement joins TRBV18 to TRBJ2-7, with TRBD2 matching over 12 bases. Germline CDR1 and CDR2: KGHSH and LQKENI. This CDR3 spans 15 amino acids. Trimming removed 4 bases from V and 4 bases from J; junction bases left unmatched: 5. The chain's CDR3 is CASSRTSGMAYEQYF. The DNA of the CDR3 is TGTGCCAGCTCACGGACTAGCGGGATGGCATACGAGCAGTACTTC.

Only one count was recorded for this clone. The V gene is TRBV7-6, the J gene TRBJ1-1; 10 bases map to TRBD1. Per germline, CDR1 SGHVS and CDR2 FNYEAQ. The CDR3 covers 16 residues. With V trimmed by 1 base and J by 6 bases, 8 bases remained unmatched. The CDR3: CASSLGGGQGKAEAFF. As DNA, the CDR3 is TGTGCCAGCAGCTTAGGGGGGGGACAGGGGAAGGCTGAAGCTTTCTTT.

A note on this clone: The same CDR3 arises from other DNA sequences in this sample as well. The rearrangement links TRBV18 to TRBJ1-4, with D uncertain. Germline V gives CDR1 KGHSH, CDR2 LQKENI. Trimming took off 0 bases at V and 7 bases at J, with 9 bases between the two ends. The CDR3 extends over 14 amino acids. Written as DNA, the CDR3 is TGTGCCAGCTCACCACCGACGGGTAGTGAAAAACTGTTTTTT. This gives the protein CASSPPTGSEKLFF.

The chain employs TRBV18 and TRBJ2-1; TRBD2 aligns across 7 bases. Germline CDR1 is KGHSH and CDR2 is LQKENI. This CDR3 contains 15 residues. After removal of 6 bases from V and 4 bases from J, the junction contained 9 bases not matched to a gene. CDR3 nucleotide sequence: TGTGCCAGCTCCCTCGGTGGTAGCGGGTACAATGAGCAGTTCTTC. It translates to CASSLGGSGYNEQFF.

Details on this clone: This specimen includes other DNA sequences encoding the same CDR3. This chain connects TRBV11-2 to TRBJ1-1; 8 bases are a match to TRBD1. Germline CDR1 SGHAT, CDR2 FQNNGV. CDR3 length: 14 amino acids. V lost 3 bases and J lost 1; bases outside the gene matches: 1. Written as DNA, the CDR3 is TGTGCCAGCAGCTTCGGACAGGGGAACACTGAAGCTTTCTTT. It translates to CASSFGQGNTEAFF.

In its sample, this clone was seen once. The genes are TRBV6-1 and TRBJ1-5, with D hard to call. Germline CDR1 is MNHNS and CDR2 is SASEGT. V was pared by 3 bases and J by 6 bases, with 9 bases between. The CDR3 is made up of 13 amino acids. The CDR3 DNA is TGTGCCAGCAGTGAGGACCCCCTTCAGCCCCAGCATTTT. Translated, it gives CASSEDPLQPQHF.

The CDR3 DNA follows: TGTGCCAGCAGCTTAGACCCAGGAACGCAGTATTTT. Translating it yields CASSLDPGTQYF. The chain carries TRBV7-2 and TRBJ2-3; D not certain. The CDR3 runs 12 residues. From germline, CDR1 is SGHTA and CDR2 FQGNSA. The germline V and J ends were trimmed by 1 base and 9 bases, with 8 bases remaining between them.

The chain recombines TRBV7-2 with TRBJ2-1, with D unclear. The CDR3 runs to 13 residues. The germline V and J ends were trimmed by 5 bases and 4 bases, with 9 bases remaining between them. Germline V CDR1 and CDR2: SGHTA, FQGNSA. The CDR3: CASSAPFYNEQFF. CDR3 DNA: TGTGCCAGCAGCGCCCCCTTTTACAATGAGCAGTTCTTC. The full variable domain, with the rest looked up from reference TRBV7-2 and TRBJ2-1, is GAGVSQSPSNKVTEKGKDVELRCDPISGHTALYWYRQSLGQGLEFLIYFQGNSAPDKSGLPSDRFSAERTGGSVSTLTIQRTQQEDSAVYLCASSAPFYNEQFFGPGTRLTVL.

The V gene is TRBV5-5, the J gene TRBJ2-3; D might be TRBD2 (6 bases). Germline V lookup: CDR1 SGHKS, CDR2 YYEKEE (reference sequence). The CDR3 is 15 residues long. The V gene lost 1 base and the J gene lost 3 bases, with 12 bases spanning the gap. CDR3 region: CASSLIAGRTDTQYF. The CDR3 DNA reads as TGTGCCAGCAGCTTGATCGCGGGACGAACAGATACGCAGTATTTT.

CDR3 in amino acids: CASSARLAGNTGELFF. CDR3 DNA: TGTGCCAGCAGTGCCCGACTAGCGGGAAACACCGGGGAGCTGTTTTTT. This chain links TRBV6-1 with TRBJ2-2, with TRBD2 matching over 11 bases. V gave up 4 bases and J gave up 2 bases; unmatched junction bases: 3. CDR1 is MNHNS and CDR2 is SASEGT in the germline V gene. The CDR3 consists of 16 residues.

V gene TRBV6-5 combines with J gene TRBJ1-5; maybe TRBD1 (6 bases). Deletions cut 7 bases from V and 3 bases from J, with 16 bases between. The CDR3 loop spans 15 amino acids. Germline V lookup: CDR1 MNHEY, CDR2 SVGAGI. The CDR3 reads CASKRRQALNQPQHF. The CDR3 DNA reads as TGTGCCAGCAAGAGACGACAGGCGCTCAATCAGCCCCAGCATTTT.

Here the CDR3 reads CASSGGLAGELTQYF. CDR3 DNA sequence: TGCGCCAGCAGTGGGGGACTAGCGGGAGAATTGACGCAGTATTTT. This rearrangement joins TRBV10-2 to TRBJ2-3; 14 bases align to TRBD2. The V gene's germline CDR1 is WSHSY and CDR2 SAAADI. The trim removed 4 bases at V and 9 bases at J, leaving 6 bases unmatched. The length of the CDR3 is 15 residues.